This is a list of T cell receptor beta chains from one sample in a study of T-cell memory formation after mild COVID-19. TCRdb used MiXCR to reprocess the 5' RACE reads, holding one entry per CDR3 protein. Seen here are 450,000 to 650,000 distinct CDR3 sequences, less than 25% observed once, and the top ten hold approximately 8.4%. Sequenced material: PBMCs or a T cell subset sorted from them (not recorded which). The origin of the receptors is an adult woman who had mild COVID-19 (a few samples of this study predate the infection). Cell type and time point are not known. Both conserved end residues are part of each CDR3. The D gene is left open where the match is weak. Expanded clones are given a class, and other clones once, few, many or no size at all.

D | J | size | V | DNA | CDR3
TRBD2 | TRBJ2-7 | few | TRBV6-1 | TGTGCCAGCAGTGAAGCTCCGTCTAGCGGGGTCGAGCAGTACTTC | CASSEAPSSGVEQYF
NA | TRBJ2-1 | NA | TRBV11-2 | TGTGCCAGCAGCTTCGGACATCCCGATGAGCAGTTCTTC | CASSFGHPDEQFF
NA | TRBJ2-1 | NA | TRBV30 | TGTGCCTGGAGGACGACATACGGCGAGCAGTTCTTC | CAWRTTYGEQFF
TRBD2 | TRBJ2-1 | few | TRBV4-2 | TGTGCCAGCAGCCAGAGTAGCGGGGGGGCCAAGGAGCAGTTCTTC | CASSQSSGGAKEQFF
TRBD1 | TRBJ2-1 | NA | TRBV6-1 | TGTGCCAGCAGTGTTACCCTCCGGGACAGACTGTACAATGAGCAGTTCTTC | CASSVTLRDRLYNEQFF
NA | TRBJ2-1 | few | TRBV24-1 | TGTGCCACCAGTTTCGACGGGGGCTCCTACAATGAGCAGTTCTTC | CATSFDGGSYNEQFF
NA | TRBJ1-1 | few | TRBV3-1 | TGTGCCAGCAGCCCCGCAGGGGACACTGAAGCTTTCTTT | CASSPAGDTEAFF
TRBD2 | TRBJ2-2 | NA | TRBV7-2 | TGTGCCAGCAGCTCACTAGCGGGGGCACCCGGATTGAACACCGGGGAGCTGTTTTTT | CASSSLAGAPGLNTGELFF
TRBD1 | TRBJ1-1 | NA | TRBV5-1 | TGCGCCAGCAGCCCTTGGGGGCCCGGACAGGGGGCGGAAACTTTCTTT | CASSPWGPGQGAETFF
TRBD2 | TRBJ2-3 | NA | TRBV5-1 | TGCGCCAGCAGCTACCAGCGGGAGGTGGGAGATACGCAGTATTTT | CASSYQREVGDTQYF
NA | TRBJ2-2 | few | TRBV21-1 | TGTGCCAGCAGCAAAGCGCTTTGGACAGGGAAATCCATCACCGGGGAGCTGTTTTTT | CASSKALWTGKSITGELFF
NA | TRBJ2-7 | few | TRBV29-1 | TGCAGCGTTGAAGACGCAGGGAGCTTCTCCTACGAGCAGTACTTC | CSVEDAGSFSYEQYF
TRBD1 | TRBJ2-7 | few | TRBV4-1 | TGCGCCAGCAGCCACGGACAGGGGGTAGACGAGCAGTACTTC | CASSHGQGVDEQYF
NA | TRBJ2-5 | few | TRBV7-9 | TGTGCCAGCACCCCGACCGGAACCCCCTGGACCCAGTACTTC | CASTPTGTPWTQYF
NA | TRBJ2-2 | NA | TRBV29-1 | TGCAGCGTTGGGGGGGCGGCCGGGGAGCTGTTTTTT | CSVGGAAGELFF
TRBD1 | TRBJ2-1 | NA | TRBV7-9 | TGTGCCAGCACCTCACGAAGCGCGGGACAGGGGTACAATGAGCAGTTCTTC | CASTSRSAGQGYNEQFF
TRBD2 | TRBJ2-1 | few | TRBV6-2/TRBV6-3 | TGTGCCAGCGGCGGGAGGGCAAATGAGCAGTTCTTC | CASGGRANEQFF
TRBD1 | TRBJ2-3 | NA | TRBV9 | TGTGCCAGCAGCTTACCCCGGACAGGGAGCACAGATACGCAGTATTTT | CASSLPRTGSTDTQYF
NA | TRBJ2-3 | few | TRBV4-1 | TGCGCCAGCAGCCAAGTGGTCATCACAGATACGCAGTATTTT | CASSQVVITDTQYF
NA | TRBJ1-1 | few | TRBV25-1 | TGTGCCAGCAGTGAATATGGGGAGCATGAAGCTTTCTTT | CASSEYGEHEAFF
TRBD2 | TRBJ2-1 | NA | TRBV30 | TGTGCCTGGAGTGTGATAGCGGGGGGGAATGAGCAGTTCTTC | CAWSVIAGGNEQFF
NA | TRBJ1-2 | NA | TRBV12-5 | TGTGCTAGTGGTTTGGAAATAGGGGATGGCTACACCTTC | CASGLEIGDGYTF
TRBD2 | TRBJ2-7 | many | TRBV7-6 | TGTGCCAGCAGCGCGATAGCGGGGGCCTCCTCCGAGCAGTACTTC | CASSAIAGASSEQYF